One sample yielded the 8 T cell receptor beta chains listed below, sequenced in a study of blood T cells in healthy people across ages. Sample-barcoded 5' priming and a J-beta primer mix drove a second PCR of about 6 to 12 cycles. TCRdb re-called the 5' RACE reads with MiXCR, one entry per CDR3 protein. The sample lists 650,000 to 800,000 distinct CDR3 sequences; about 42% were seen once. The material sequenced was blood. The source of these receptors is a man aged 55 to 69 in good health.

This chain links TRBV24-1 with TRBJ1-2; TRBD1 is a possible D gene (6 bases). With 6 bases removed from V and 8 bases from J, the gap between germline ends came to 24 bases. The CDR3 is 16 amino acids. From germline, CDR1 is KGHDR and CDR2 SFDVKD. The CDR3 here is CATSTTSDSLGIGYTF. CDR3 in DNA: TGTGCCACCAGTACTACTTCGGACAGCCTTGGGATCGGCTACACCTTC.

This chain connects TRBV5-6 to TRBJ1-2; TRBD1 matches at 7 bases. Germline loops: CDR1 SGHDT, CDR2 YYEEEE. This CDR3 region has 15 residues. The J segment lost 5 bases and the V segment lost 4 bases, leaving 11 bases of the junction unmatched. As DNA, the CDR3 is TGTGCCAGCAGCCCGGGCCCGGGACAGCTGTATGGCTACACCTTC. Translated: CASSPGPGQLYGYTF.

V and J are TRBV18 and TRBJ1-2; possible D gene TRBD1, 6 bases. The CDR3 runs 15 residues. The germline CDR1 and CDR2 sequences are KGHSH and LQKENI. V lost 2 bases, J lost 1 base, and 11 bases lay in between. The CDR3 coding sequence is TGTGCCAGCTCACCAGGACAGACTTTTAACTATGGCTACACCTTC. Its protein product is CASSPGQTFNYGYTF.

The chain combines TRBV12-3 or TRBV12-4 with TRBJ2-7; D uncertain. V was cut by 1 base and J by 1 base, with 17 bases left in between. The CDR3 spans 17 residues. CDR3 DNA: TGTGCCAGCAGTTTAGTCCCCCTGACGGCCCAGTCCTACGAGCAGTACTTC. Protein product: CASSLVPLTAQSYEQYF.

This chain links TRBV6-1 with TRBJ2-3; tentatively, D is TRBD1 (6 bases). This CDR3 comprises 13 residues. V was trimmed by 6 bases and J by 3 bases, leaving 10 bases between them. CDR1 and CDR2 (germline): MNHNS, SASEGT. Here the CDR3 DNA reads TGTGCCAGCAGACCTGGACAGACAGATACGCAGTATTTT. Amino acid sequence: CASRPGQTDTQYF.

The rearrangement links TRBV11-2 to TRBJ2-7; no clear D. Gene TRBJ2-5 matches the end of the DNA better, so the J call may be wrong. Per germline, CDR1 SGHAT and CDR2 FQNNGV. CDR3 length: 14 residues. CDR3 protein: CASSLTAEGETQYF. The CDR3 DNA follows: TGTGCCAGCAGCTTAACCGCGGAAGGAGAGACCCAGTACTTC.

This rearrangement joins TRBV3-1 to TRBJ1-6; 8 positions match TRBD1. This CDR3 has 17 amino acids. Germline trimming cut 2 bases from V and 0 bases from J; bases unmatched to any gene: 3. Per the germline V gene, CDR1 is LGHDT and CDR2 is YNNKEL (reference sequence). The CDR3 sequence: CASSQRTGSSYNSPLHF. Written as DNA, the CDR3 is TGTGCCAGCAGCCAAAGGACAGGGAGCTCCTATAATTCACCCCTCCACTTT.

A few counts support this clonotype. V usage is TRBV20-1 and J usage is TRBJ2-3, with TRBD1 matching 9 bases. Germline values: CDR1 DFQATT, CDR2 SNEGSKA (reference sequence). Trimming took 3 bases from V and 0 from J; bases not matched to a gene: 4. The CDR3 consists of 15 residues. The CDR3 protein is CSARGTGTSTDTQYF. The DNA of the CDR3 is TGCAGTGCTAGGGGGACAGGGACCAGCACAGATACGCAGTATTTT.